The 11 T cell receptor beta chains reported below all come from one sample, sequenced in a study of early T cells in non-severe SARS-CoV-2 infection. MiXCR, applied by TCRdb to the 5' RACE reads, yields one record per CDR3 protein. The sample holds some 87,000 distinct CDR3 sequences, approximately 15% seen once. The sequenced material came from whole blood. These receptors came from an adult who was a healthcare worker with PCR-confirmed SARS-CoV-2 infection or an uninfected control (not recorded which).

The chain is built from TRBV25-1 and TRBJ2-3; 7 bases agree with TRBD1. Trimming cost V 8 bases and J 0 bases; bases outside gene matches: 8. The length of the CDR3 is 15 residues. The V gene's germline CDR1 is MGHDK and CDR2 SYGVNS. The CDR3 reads CASSEGASSTDTQYF. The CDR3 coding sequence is TGTGCCAGCTCTGAGGGGGCTTCTAGCACAGATACGCAGTATTTT.

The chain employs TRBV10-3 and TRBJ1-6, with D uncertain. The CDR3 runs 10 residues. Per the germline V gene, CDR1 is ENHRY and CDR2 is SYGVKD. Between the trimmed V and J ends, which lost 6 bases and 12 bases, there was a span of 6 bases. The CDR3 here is CAIRSKPLHF. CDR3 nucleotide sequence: TGTGCCATCAGGTCGAAACCCCTCCACTTT.

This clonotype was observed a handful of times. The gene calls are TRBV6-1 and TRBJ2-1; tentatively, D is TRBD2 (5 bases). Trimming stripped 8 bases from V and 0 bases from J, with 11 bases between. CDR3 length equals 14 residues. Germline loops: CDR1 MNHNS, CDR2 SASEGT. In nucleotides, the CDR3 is TGTGCCAGCGCCGCGACTAACTCCTACAATGAGCAGTTCTTC. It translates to CASAATNSYNEQFF.

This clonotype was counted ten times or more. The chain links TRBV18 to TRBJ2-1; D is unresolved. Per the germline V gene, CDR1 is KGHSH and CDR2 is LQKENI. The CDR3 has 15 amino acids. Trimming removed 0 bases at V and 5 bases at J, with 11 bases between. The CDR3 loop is CASSPPVNWHNEQFF. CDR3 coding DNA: TGTGCCAGCTCACCACCGGTTAACTGGCACAATGAGCAGTTCTTC.

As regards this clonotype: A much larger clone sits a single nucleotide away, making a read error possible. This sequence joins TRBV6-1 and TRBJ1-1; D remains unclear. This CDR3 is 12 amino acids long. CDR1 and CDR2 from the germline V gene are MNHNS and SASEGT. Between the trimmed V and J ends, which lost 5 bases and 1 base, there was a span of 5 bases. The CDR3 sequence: CASSNRNTEAFF. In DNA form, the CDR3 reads TGTGCCAGCAGTAACAGGAACACTGAAGCTTTCTTT.

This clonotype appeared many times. CDR3 DNA sequence: TGTGCCAGCAGCGCATCCTACGAGCAGTACTTC. Translating it yields CASSASYEQYF. The gene calls are TRBV7-2 and TRBJ2-7; D not resolved. Between the trimmed V and J ends, which lost 5 bases and 1 base, there was a span of 3 bases. In germline, CDR1 is SGHTA, CDR2 FQGNSA. The CDR3 consists of 11 residues. The variable domain in full, with the rest retrieved from reference TRBV7-2 and TRBJ2-7, is GAGVSQSPSNKVTEKGKDVELRCDPISGHTALYWYRQSLGQGLEFLIYFQGNSAPDKSGLPSDRFSAERTGGSVSTLTIQRTQQEDSAVYLCASSASYEQYFGPGTRLTVT.

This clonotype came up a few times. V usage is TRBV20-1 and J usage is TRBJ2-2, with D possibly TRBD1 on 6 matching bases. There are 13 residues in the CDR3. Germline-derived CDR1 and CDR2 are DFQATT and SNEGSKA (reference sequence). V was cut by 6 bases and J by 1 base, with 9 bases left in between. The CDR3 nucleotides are TGCAGTGCAACGACAGGGAACACCGGGGAGCTGTTTTTT. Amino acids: CSATTGNTGELFF.

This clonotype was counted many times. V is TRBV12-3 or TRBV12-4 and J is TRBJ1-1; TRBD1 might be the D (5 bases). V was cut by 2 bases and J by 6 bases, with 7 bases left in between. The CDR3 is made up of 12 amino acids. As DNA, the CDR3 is TGTGCCAGCAGTTTATCGGGGGCTGAAGCTTTCTTT. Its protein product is CASSLSGAEAFF.

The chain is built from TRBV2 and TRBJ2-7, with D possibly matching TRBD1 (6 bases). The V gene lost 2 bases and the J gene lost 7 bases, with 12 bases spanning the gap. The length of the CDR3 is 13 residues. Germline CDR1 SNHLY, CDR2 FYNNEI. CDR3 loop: CASSEWGPREQYF. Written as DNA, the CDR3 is TGTGCCAGCAGTGAATGGGGGCCGAGGGAGCAGTACTTC.

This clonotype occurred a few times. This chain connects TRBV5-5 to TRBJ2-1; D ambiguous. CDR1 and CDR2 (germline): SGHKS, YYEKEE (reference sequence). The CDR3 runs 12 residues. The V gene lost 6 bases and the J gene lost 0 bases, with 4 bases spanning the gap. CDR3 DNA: TGTGCCAGCATGCGCTCCTACAATGAGCAGTTCTTC. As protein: CASMRSYNEQFF.

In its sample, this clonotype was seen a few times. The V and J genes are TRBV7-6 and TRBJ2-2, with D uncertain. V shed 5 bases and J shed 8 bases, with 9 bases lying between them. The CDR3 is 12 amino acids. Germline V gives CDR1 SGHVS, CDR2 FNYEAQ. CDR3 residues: CASSPTRGELFF. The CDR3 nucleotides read TGTGCCAGCAGCCCTACTCGTGGGGAGCTGTTTTTT.